This TCR beta chain was obtained from a study of OX40 agonist ivuxolimab in advanced cancers. Whole-study findings and limits: Doses of 0.1 to 3.0 mg/kg were accompanied by clonal expansion of CD4+ and CD8+ blood T cells by week 6.

Method: immunoSEQ multiplex PCR; TCRdb's copy keeps in-frame clones and lacks some. The sample gives approximately 79,000 clones, about 89% of which show up once; 0.45% to 0.7% is in the top ten. V lost 4 bases, J lost 6 bases, and 10 bases lay in between. This CDR3 has 14 residues. Germline V gene data show CDR1 as SGHDN and CDR2 as FVKESK. With regard to this clone: The antigen remains undetermined.

Peripheral blood came from all dose cohorts at three timepoints. The sample here was CD4+ or CD8+ T cells sorted from blood, taken in a trial of the OX40 agonist ivuxolimab. The chain couples TRBV14 to TRBJ1-6, with D possibly TRBD1 on 5 matching bases. The source is an adult with an advanced solid tumor such as melanoma, head and neck, liver or kidney cancer. The CDR3: CASSRDFANSPLHF. Here the CDR3 DNA reads TGTGCCAGCAGCCGGGACTTCGCTAATTCACCCCTCCACTTT.